The present entry profiles one T cell receptor (beta chain) with its context. Its antigen is not known. Then a second PCR, running roughly 7 to 12 cycles, was carried out with a sample-barcoded 5' primer and a J-beta primer mix. Any given sample supplied a minimum of 3 million CDR3-containing paired-end reads. MiXCR, applied by TCRdb to the 5' RACE reads, yields one record per CDR3 protein. This table holds approximately 850,000 distinct CDR3 sequences, roughly 64% found once. This sample stems from a study of blood T cells in healthy people across ages. Points from the study as a whole: Because donor CMV status was unknown, expanded clonotype changes were possibly confounded. Diversity of TCR beta correlated strongly with naive T cell percentage.

The sequenced sample consisted of blood. This TCR was recovered from a man between 25 and 39 years old in good health.

CDR3 amino acids: CAWNRLTSGTGNEQFF. CDR3 DNA: TGTGCCTGGAATCGCCTGACTAGCGGGACGGGGAATGAGCAGTTCTTC. The chain recombines TRBV30 with TRBJ2-1, with 11 bases aligning to TRBD2. CDR3 length: 16 residues. Looked up from germline, CDR1 is GTSNPN and CDR2 is SVGIG (reference sequence). Trimming removed 4 bases from V and 7 bases from J; junction bases left unmatched: 12.